The entry below describes one TCR beta chain. Different DNA sequences within this sample yield the same CDR3. A Seattle source enrolled patients during active infection and followed them longitudinally. Under the authors' procedure: Nucleated cell number was recorded as an estimate derived from reference gene primer amplification. Assay: immunoSEQ multiplex PCR; the TCRdb copy retains only in-frame clones and omits some. The V and J calls and clone size come from that table; D and trimming were worked out from the DNA. This sample carries 250,000 to 350,000 clones, around 90% of them seen once, and the ten largest clones take 6.8%. CDR1 is SEHNR and CDR2 is FQNEAQ in the germline V gene (reference sequence). The CDR3 length is 13 residues. V was clipped by 4 bases and J by 0 bases, with 7 bases between them. This record comes from a study of blood T cell repertoires in COVID-19. Turning to the study itself: Acute and convalescent COVID-19 specimens originated in the United States, Italy and Spain.

V usage is TRBV7-9 and J usage is TRBJ2-7, with a tentative D call TRBD2 (5 bases). The source of this sequence is a woman aged 25-40 years with COVID-19, enrolled during active disease. Sequencing was carried out using peripheral blood. CDR3 bases: TGTGCCAGCAGCTCGAGCGGCTCCTACGAGCAGTACTTC. Its protein product is CASSSSGSYEQYF.